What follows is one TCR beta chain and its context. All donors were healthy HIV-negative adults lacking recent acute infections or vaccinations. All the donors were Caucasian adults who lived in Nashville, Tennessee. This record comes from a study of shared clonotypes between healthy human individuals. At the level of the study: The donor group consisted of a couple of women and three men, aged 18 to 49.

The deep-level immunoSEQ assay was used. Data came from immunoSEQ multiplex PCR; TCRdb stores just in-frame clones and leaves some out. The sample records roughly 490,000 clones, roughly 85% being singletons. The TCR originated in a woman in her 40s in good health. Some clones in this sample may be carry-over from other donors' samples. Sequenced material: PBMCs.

The CDR3 sequence is CASSRLAEVETQYF. The DNA for the CDR3 is TGTGCCAGTAGTAGACTAGCGGAGGTGGAGACCCAGTACTTC. V is TRBV19 and J is TRBJ2-5, with 9 bases matching TRBD2. CDR3 length: 14 amino acids. After removal of 4 bases from V and 5 bases from J, the junction contained 5 bases not matched to a gene. Germline CDR1 is LNHDA and CDR2 is SQIVND (reference sequence).